This T cell receptor beta chain stems from a study of regulatory T cells in long-lasting Graves disease. Indicated time point: persistent/refractory GD, antithyroid drugs over 5 years with positive TRAb. PBMC-extracted RNA yielded the TCR library. Building the TCR beta libraries relied on iRepertoire HTBI primers, and CDR3 regions underwent Arm-PCR. TCRdb independently ran MiXCR on the multiplex PCR reads; one entry per CDR3 protein. The table has about 660,000 distinct CDR3 sequences, approximately 29% seen once. Trimming stripped 6 bases from V and 3 bases from J, with 12 bases between. The CDR3 sequence is 14 residues long.

Material: peripheral blood mononuclear cells (PBMCs), obtained when the disease was refractory, from a patient treated with antithyroid drugs. The chain combines TRBV12-3 or TRBV12-4 with TRBJ1-5; D gene ambiguous. The sequence came from a female donor with Graves disease. CDR3 region: CASSRWEVNQPQHF. The CDR3 DNA reads TGTGCCAGCAGCCGTTGGGAGGTCAATCAGCCCCAGCATTTT.